This is a list of T cell receptor beta chains from one sample in a study of blood T cell repertoires in COVID-19. The method was immunoSEQ multiplex PCR; TCRdb's version includes in-frame clones alone and lacks a portion of them. Of 110,000 to 150,000 clones in the sample, almost 85% were seen once. The sequencing sample was made of PBMCs or T cells enriched from blood (not recorded which). The source of these receptors is a man aged 35 to 55 with acute COVID-19. Both conserved end residues are part of each CDR3. Expanded clones are given a class, and other clones once, few, many or no size at all.

v_call,clone_size,cdr3_aa
TRBV3-1/TRBV3-2,NA,CASSLTGTGEFDEQFF
TRBV30,NA,CAWSVSGYQPQHF
TRBV5-1,NA,CASSIGQGSNTQYF
TRBV7-2,NA,CASSFSLAGNTEAFF
TRBV6-7,NA,CASSRQGKHSPLHF
TRBV7-2,NA,CASSPSGGKGNQPQHF
TRBV5-4,NA,CASSLQGGTEAFF
TRBV24-1,NA,CATQTTGGEGYGYTF
TRBV27,NA,CASRPGTGALREKLFF
TRBV3-1/TRBV3-2,NA,CASSQDWASGSYGYTF
TRBV4-3,NA,CASSQAFGESYGYTF
TRBV9,NA,CASSVGGSGYEQYF
TRBV10-3,NA,CAIKPSGDGDSPLHF
TRBV3-1/TRBV3-2,once,CASSPYGEGNTIYF